This T cell receptor beta chain comes out of a study of T cell responses to AZD1222 COVID-19 vaccine. TCRdb keeps only in-frame clones here, not all; method: immunoSEQ multiplex PCR. The sample shows some 120,000 clones, 85% to 90% of them seen only once. This CDR3 has 13 residues. Germline loops: CDR1 SEHNR, CDR2 FQNEAQ (reference sequence). Deletions cut 3 bases from V and 1 base from J, with 6 bases between. The sequence was collected from an adult in good health. This chain connects TRBV7-9 to TRBJ1-1, with unresolved D. The material was peripheral blood, obtained on day 0 of MenACWY control vaccination. The CDR3 loop is CASSFGGNTEAFF. In DNA form, the CDR3 reads TGTGCCAGCAGCTTCGGAGGGAACACTGAAGCTTTCTTT.